The next 23 T cell receptor beta chains were all read from a single sample in a study of radiation and T cells in renal cell carcinoma. Time point noted: baseline pretreatment blood. The treatment: 15 Gy SBRT to primary tumor, nephrectomy 4 weeks later. Profiled with immunoSEQ multiplex PCR; TCRdb holds only in-frame clones, not every one. Here the sample spans some 150,000 clones, around four fifths being singletons. The input for sequencing was blood, taken from a patient whose treatment included radiotherapy and nephrectomy. The receptors originated from a woman aged 50 to 60 with renal cell carcinoma.

DNA for the CDR3: TGTGCCAGCAGTCCAATTCTCCCGTATGGCTATGGCTACACCTTC. Translation: CASSPILPYGYGYTF. J is TRBJ1-2 and V is TRBV7-2; no clear D. The CDR3 contains 15 residues. Per germline, CDR1 SGHTA and CDR2 FQGNSA. Between the trimmed V and J ends, which lost 6 bases and 4 bases, there was a span of 18 bases.

CDR3 loop: CASSPPEGLSGNTIYF. The CDR3 nucleotides are TGTGCCAGCAGCCCGCCAGAGGGACTCTCTGGAAACACCATATATTTT. The rearrangement joins TRBV13 to TRBJ1-3; weak D call: TRBD1 (5 bases). The germline V gene encodes CDR1 PRHDT and CDR2 FYEKMQ (reference sequence). V gave up 5 bases and J gave up 0 bases, with 14 bases separating them. This CDR3 is 16 amino acids long.

The rearrangement links TRBV4-3 to TRBJ2-7, with 8 positions matching TRBD1. V dropped 0 bases and J dropped 8; count of bases not matched to a gene: 9. CDR1 LGHNA and CDR2 YSLEER come from the germline V gene. This CDR3 has 15 amino acids. The CDR3 DNA reads as TGCGCCAGCAGCCAAGATCTCACAGGGGGTGGTCAGCAGTACTTC. This sequence encodes CASSQDLTGGGQQYF.

The V and J genes are TRBV7-8 and TRBJ2-2; tentatively, D is TRBD1 (6 bases). Germline V CDR1 and CDR2: SGHVS, FQNEAQ. The length of the CDR3 is 14 residues. Between the trimmed V and J ends, which lost 1 base and 8 bases, there was a span of 11 bases. For the CDR3, the DNA is TGTGCCAGCAGCTTAGGAGGACAGTCTGGGGAGCTGTTTTTT. Amino acid sequence: CASSLGGQSGELFF.

Here the CDR3 DNA reads TGCGCCAGCAGCCCCGGTGGAGGGGGCGGTTCCGGGGAGCTGTTTTTT. Residues: CASSPGGGGGSGELFF. V gene TRBV5-1 combines with J gene TRBJ2-2; tentative D call: TRBD1 (7 bases). The germline V and J ends were trimmed by 4 bases and 6 bases, with 19 bases remaining between them. CDR1 and CDR2 from the germline V gene are SGHRS and YFSETQ. The CDR3 has 16 residues.

The rearrangement uses TRBV28 and TRBJ2-1; the match to TRBD2 covers 7 bases. CDR3 length: 16 amino acids. V lost 5 bases and J lost 8; bases outside the gene matches: 15. Germline V gives CDR1 MDHEN, CDR2 SYDVKM. The CDR3 DNA follows: TGTGCCAGCAGTCCTCTAACCCTACTAGCGTCACATGAGCAGTTCTTC. Amino acid sequence: CASSPLTLLASHEQFF.

The chain joins TRBV10-2 to TRBJ2-7, with D maybe TRBD2 (6 bases). CDR1 is WSHSY and CDR2 is SAAADI in the germline V gene. This CDR3 contains 12 residues. Trimming took off 6 bases at V and 0 bases at J, with 6 bases between the two ends. The CDR3 reads CASRTSSYEQYF. CDR3 DNA: TGCGCCAGCAGGACTAGCTCCTACGAGCAGTACTTC.

This sequence joins TRBV6-1 and TRBJ2-7; D gene ambiguous. Germline CDR1 is MNHNS and CDR2 is SASEGT. The length of the CDR3 is 13 residues. Trimming took 6 bases from V and 3 from J, leaving 12 bases between them. CDR3 nucleotide sequence: TGTGCCAGCAGCTCCGGACGCTTCTACGAGCAGTACTTC. Its protein product is CASSSGRFYEQYF.

The V call is TRBV5-4, the J call TRBJ1-1; the match to TRBD1 covers 8 bases. The CDR3 has 14 amino acids. Germline V lookup: CDR1 SGHNT, CDR2 YYREEE (reference sequence). V lost 2 bases, J lost 3 bases, and 3 bases stayed unmatched. CDR3 sequence: CASSFTGGYTEAFF. The CDR3, as DNA: TGTGCCAGCAGCTTTACAGGGGGTTACACTGAAGCTTTCTTT.

J is TRBJ1-5 and V is TRBV2; 7 bases align to TRBD1. J gave up 3 bases and V 4 bases, and 12 bases lay outside the gene matches. This CDR3 has 17 residues. The germline gives CDR1 SNHLY, CDR2 FYNNEI. The CDR3 is CASSGSGQHSYNQPQHF. CDR3 coding DNA: TGTGCCAGCAGTGGATCGGGACAGCACTCCTACAATCAGCCCCAGCATTTT. Looking up the rest from reference TRBV2 and TRBJ1-5 gives the full variable domain: EPEVTQTPSHQVTQMGQEVILRCVPISNHLYFYWYRQILGQKVEFLVSFYNNEISEKSEIFDDQFSVERPDGSNFTLKIRSTKLEDSAMYFCASSGSGQHSYNQPQHFGDGTRLSIL.

The chain has TRBV19 and TRBJ2-7; 12 bases map to TRBD2. V shed 6 bases and J 4 bases; nucleotides not matched to a gene: 7. The germline gives CDR1 LNHDA, CDR2 SQIVND (reference sequence). The CDR3 sequence is 15 residues long. The CDR3 protein is CASRTSGGPMYEQYF. CDR3 DNA: TGTGCCAGTAGGACTAGCGGGGGCCCTATGTACGAGCAGTACTTC. Full variable domain (remainder filled in from reference TRBV19 and TRBJ2-7): DGGITQSPKYLFRKEGQNVTLSCEQNLNHDAMYWYRQDPGQGLRLIYYSQIVNDFQKGDIAEGYSVSREKKESFPLTVTSAQKNPTAFYLCASRTSGGPMYEQYFGPGTRLTVT.

This chain connects TRBV4-2 to TRBJ1-5; D is unclear. Germline V gives CDR1 LGHNA, CDR2 YNFKEQ. The CDR3 spans 15 residues. V was cut by 3 bases and J by 6 bases, with 15 bases left in between. CDR3 sequence (DNA): TGTGCCAGCAGCCAGTCCATGAGGGCGGGTCAGCCCCAGCATTTT. It yields the protein CASSQSMRAGQPQHF.

The rearrangement uses TRBV5-4 and TRBJ2-2, with 10 bases fitting TRBD2. J was trimmed by 5 bases and V by 1 base; bases with no gene match: 14. Germline CDR1 is SGHNT and CDR2 is YYREEE (reference sequence). CDR3 length: 19 residues. DNA of the CDR3: TGTGCCAGCAGCTTGATCGTAGCGGGAGGATTCGATTGGACCGGGGAGCTGTTTTTT. This codes for CASSLIVAGGFDWTGELFF.

The V call is TRBV30, the J call TRBJ2-2; D remains ambiguous. Germline CDR1 is GTSNPN and CDR2 is SVGIG (reference sequence). V was pared by 2 bases and J by 0 bases, with 7 bases between. This CDR3 is 14 amino acids long. The CDR3 coding sequence is TGTGCCTGGAGTAGACTCGCGAACACCGGGGAGCTGTTTTTT. Amino acid sequence: CAWSRLANTGELFF.

The rearrangement uses TRBV29-1 and TRBJ2-3, with TRBD2 as a possible D gene (5 bases). The CDR3 runs to 10 residues. Germline V CDR1 and CDR2: SQVTM, ANQGSEA. Deletions cut 4 bases from V and 10 bases from J, with 9 bases between. As DNA, the CDR3 is TGCAGCGTTGGGGGAGAGGCGCAGTATTTT. Its translation is CSVGGEAQYF.

The rearrangement uses TRBV5-4 and TRBJ2-3; D remains unclear. Germline V CDR1 and CDR2: SGHNT, YYREEE (reference sequence). Trimming cost V 2 bases and J 2 bases, with 12 bases left between them. This CDR3 contains 15 residues. DNA for the CDR3: TGTGCCAGCAGCTTCGATTTGGCAGACACAGATACGCAGTATTTT. It encodes CASSFDLADTDTQYF.

The chain joins TRBV7-2 to TRBJ2-7; tentative D call: TRBD1 (6 bases). The CDR3 sequence is 13 residues long. Germline assignment: CDR1 SGHTA and CDR2 FQGNSA. The germline V and J ends were trimmed by 1 base and 6 bases, with 10 bases remaining between them. The CDR3 DNA is TGTGCCAGCAGCTTAGTTGGGGACACCGAGCAGTACTTC. Its protein product is CASSLVGDTEQYF.

The V gene is TRBV5-6, the J gene TRBJ1-1, with D unresolved. Trimming left V 0 bases short and J 5 bases short, with 17 bases between. This CDR3 has 16 residues. In germline, CDR1 is SGHDT, CDR2 YYEEEE. The CDR3 DNA follows: TGTGCCAGCAGCTTGGCCTCATCGACAATCGGTACTGAAGCTTTCTTT. Translated: CASSLASSTIGTEAFF.

A few counts support this clone. The V gene is TRBV4-3, the J gene TRBJ1-1; D gene uncertain. Trimming took off 4 bases at V and 6 bases at J, with 18 bases between the two ends. The CDR3 sequence is 15 residues long. Per the germline V gene, CDR1 is LGHNA and CDR2 is YSLEER. The CDR3 coding sequence is TGCGCCAGCAGCCGAGGAACCCAAATTTGGTCTGAAGCTTTCTTT. Amino acid sequence: CASSRGTQIWSEAFF.

This chain links TRBV7-2 with TRBJ1-3; a weak D match, TRBD1 (5 bases). Per the germline V gene, CDR1 is SGHTA and CDR2 is FQGNSA. Trimming stripped 5 bases from V and 3 bases from J, with 17 bases between. This CDR3 comprises 16 residues. CDR3 residues: CASSLTGTGRGNTIYF. The CDR3 DNA is TGTGCCAGCAGCCTAACCGGGACTGGCCGTGGAAACACCATATATTTT.

This clone was counted only a few times. The chain employs TRBV2 and TRBJ2-1; D unresolved. The CDR3 is 15 residues long. CDR1 and CDR2 from the germline V gene are SNHLY and FYNNEI. Trimming removed 6 bases at V and 6 bases at J, with 18 bases between. Here the CDR3 reads CASSSGQVAPNEQFF. In nucleotides, the CDR3 is TGTGCCAGCAGCTCTGGGCAGGTAGCCCCCAATGAGCAGTTCTTC.

The V and J genes are TRBV21-1 and TRBJ2-2; TRBD2, the D gene given by the table, was not confirmed from the DNA. TRBV21-1 is a recognized pseudogene. The CDR3 contains 11 residues. The CDR3 nucleotides are TGTGCCAGCCTCCCTGCCGGGGAGCTGTTTTTT. Translated, it gives CASLPAGELFF.

This rearrangement joins TRBV7-2 to TRBJ2-7; the D is unclear. The CDR3 is 13 residues long. V was trimmed by 1 base and J by 3 bases, leaving 7 bases between them. Germline V gives CDR1 SGHTA, CDR2 FQGNSA. Here the CDR3 reads CASSLDRLYEQYF. The CDR3 DNA reads TGTGCCAGCAGCTTAGATCGGCTCTACGAGCAGTACTTC.